This record covers a single T cell receptor beta chain. One end of the junction is discordant with germline, which a read error may explain. The entry originates in a study of CD8+ T cells in alopecia areata. As for treatment: oral pan-JAK inhibitor, 5-10 mg twice daily. Extracted RNA was reverse transcribed, and the resulting cDNA served as sequencing template. Sequencing used immunoSEQ multiplex PCR; TCRdb keeps in-frame clones, though not all of them. The sample shows approximately 180,000 clones, about 65% of them seen only once. Germline CDR1 MNHEY, CDR2 SVGAGI. CDR3 length equals 14 residues. V usage is TRBV6-5 and J usage is TRBJ1-1; D perhaps matches TRBD1 (5 bases). This receptor was taken from a human donor with alopecia areata. This specimen consisted of CD4+ T cells sorted from blood, obtained between weeks 47 and 50, from a patient treated with tofacitinib. As DNA, the CDR3 is TGTGTCAGCAGCCACGATCACAGGACCATTAAAGCTTTCTTT. Its translation: CVSSHDHRTIKAFF.